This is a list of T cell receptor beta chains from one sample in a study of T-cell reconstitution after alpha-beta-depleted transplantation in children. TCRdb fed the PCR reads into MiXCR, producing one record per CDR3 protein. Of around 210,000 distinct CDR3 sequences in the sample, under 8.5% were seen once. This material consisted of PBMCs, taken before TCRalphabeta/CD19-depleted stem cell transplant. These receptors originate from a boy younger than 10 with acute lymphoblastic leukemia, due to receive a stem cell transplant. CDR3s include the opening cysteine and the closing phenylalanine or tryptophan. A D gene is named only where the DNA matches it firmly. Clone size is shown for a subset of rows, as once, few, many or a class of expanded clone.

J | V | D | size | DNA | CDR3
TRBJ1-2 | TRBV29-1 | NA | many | TGCAGCGTTGATTTGGTTAGAGGGGGTAATGGCTACACCTTC | CSVDLVRGGNGYTF
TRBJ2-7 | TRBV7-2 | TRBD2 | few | TGTGCCAGCAGCTTAGATGGGGGGGTTGGGTACGAGCAGTACTTC | CASSLDGGVGYEQYF
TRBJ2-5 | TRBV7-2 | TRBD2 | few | TGTGCCAGCAGCTTAGCTCGGGGGGGCAGCCAAGAGACCCAGTACTTC | CASSLARGGSQETQYF
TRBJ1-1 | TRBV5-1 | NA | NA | TGCGCCAGCAGCTTGGGTATGGGAAGATGGAACACTGAAGCTTTCTTT | CASSLGMGRWNTEAFF
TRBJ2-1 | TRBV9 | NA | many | TGTGCCAGCAGCCCAGGGGCGGGGCCGATCAATGAGCAGTTCTTC | CASSPGAGPINEQFF
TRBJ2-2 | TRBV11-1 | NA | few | TGTGCCAGCAGACAAAAATCCGGGACCCGGGACAACACCGGGGAGCTGTTTTTT | CASRQKSGTRDNTGELFF
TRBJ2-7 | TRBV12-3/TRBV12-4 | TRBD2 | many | TGTGCCAGCGGGTCTAGCGGGGTATCCTACGAGCAGTACTTC | CASGSSGVSYEQYF
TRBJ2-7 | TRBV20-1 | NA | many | TGCAGTGCTATAGTCCTCCAAGGACTCTACGAGCAGTACTTC | CSAIVLQGLYEQYF
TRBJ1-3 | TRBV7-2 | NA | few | TGTGCCAGCAGCTCTACAGGAGCCTACAGCGGAAACACCATATATTTT | CASSSTGAYSGNTIYF
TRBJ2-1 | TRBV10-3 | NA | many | TGTGCCATCAGTGAGTCGAGTCTCGGATCCTACAATGAGCAGTTCTTC | CAISESSLGSYNEQFF
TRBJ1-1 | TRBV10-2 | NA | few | TGCGCCAGCAGTAAGAGTCAACGGACGAACACTGAAGCTTTCTTT | CASSKSQRTNTEAFF
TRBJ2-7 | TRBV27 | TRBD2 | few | TGTGCCAGCAGTCGGGGGACTAGCGGGAGTTTCTACGAGCAGTACTTC | CASSRGTSGSFYEQYF
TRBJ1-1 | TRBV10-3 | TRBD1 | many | TGTGCCATCAGTCCCCCGGGACAGTCTAACATGAACACTGAAGCTTTCTTT | CAISPPGQSNMNTEAFF
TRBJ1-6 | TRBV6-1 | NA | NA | TGTGCCAGCAGCATGAGGGGCACAGGACTGAGCTCCTATAATTCACCCCTCCACTTT | CASSMRGTGLSSYNSPLHF
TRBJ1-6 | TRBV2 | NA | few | TGTGCCAGCAGTGGAGGTTTGCAGGGCCCACCCCTCCACTTT | CASSGGLQGPPLHF
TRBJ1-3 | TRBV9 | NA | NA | TGTGCCAGCAACGGCGGAGACACCATATATTTT | CASNGGDTIYF
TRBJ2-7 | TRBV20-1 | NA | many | TGCAGTGCTAGGAGTCAAGTCCTCACCTACGAGCAGTACTTC | CSARSQVLTYEQYF
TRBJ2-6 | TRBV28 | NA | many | TGTGCCAGTGTAAAAGGACAGTCTGGGGCCAACGTCCTGACTTTC | CASVKGQSGANVLTF
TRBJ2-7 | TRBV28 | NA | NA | TGTGCCAGCAGTTTAAGAGGGATCCCCTACGAGCAGTACTTC | CASSLRGIPYEQYF
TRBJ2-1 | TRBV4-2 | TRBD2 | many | TGTGCCAGCAGCCGACTAGCGGGAGAGTACAATGAGCAGTTCTTC | CASSRLAGEYNEQFF
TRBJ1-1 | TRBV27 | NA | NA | TGTGCCAGCAGTTTATCGGCTAATACTGAAGCTTTCTTT | CASSLSANTEAFF
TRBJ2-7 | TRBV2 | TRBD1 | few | TGTGCCAGCACGGACAGGGGGTCCTACGAGCAGTACTTC | CASTDRGSYEQYF
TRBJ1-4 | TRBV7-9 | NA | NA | TGTGCCAGCAGCTTAACCGGGGTCACTAATGAAAAACTGTTTTTT | CASSLTGVTNEKLFF
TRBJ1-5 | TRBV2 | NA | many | TGTGCCAGCAGGGAGATGAATAGCAATCAGCCCCAGCATTTT | CASREMNSNQPQHF
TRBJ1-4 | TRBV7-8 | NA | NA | TGTGCCAGCAGCGAGCATCGGACAGCTGAAAAACTGTTTTTT | CASSEHRTAEKLFF
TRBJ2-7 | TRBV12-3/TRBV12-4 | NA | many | TGTGCCAGCAGTGGGGACGGCTCCTACGAGCAGTACTTC | CASSGDGSYEQYF
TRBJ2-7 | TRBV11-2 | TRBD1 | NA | TGTGCCAGCAGCTTCATTACCGGACAGGGGGACGAGCAGTACTTC | CASSFITGQGDEQYF
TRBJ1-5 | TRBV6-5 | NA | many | TGTGCCAGCAGTTACATTGACCTCAATCAGCCCCAGCATTTT | CASSYIDLNQPQHF
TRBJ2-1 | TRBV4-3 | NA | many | TGCGCCAGCAGCCAAGATAGTAGGGGCTCCTACAATGAGCAGTTCTTC | CASSQDSRGSYNEQFF
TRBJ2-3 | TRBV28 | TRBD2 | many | TGTGCCAGCAGTACATTTGGGGCTAGCGGAATAACCACAGATACGCAGTATTTT | CASSTFGASGITTDTQYF
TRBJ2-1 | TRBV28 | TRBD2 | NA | TGTGCCAGCAGTGGTAGCGGGAGGGCCGGTCAAGGGCAGTTCTTC | CASSGSGRAGQGQFF
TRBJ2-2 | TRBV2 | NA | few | TGTGCCAGCAGGGCGAGCGGGGAGCTGTTTTTT | CASRASGELFF